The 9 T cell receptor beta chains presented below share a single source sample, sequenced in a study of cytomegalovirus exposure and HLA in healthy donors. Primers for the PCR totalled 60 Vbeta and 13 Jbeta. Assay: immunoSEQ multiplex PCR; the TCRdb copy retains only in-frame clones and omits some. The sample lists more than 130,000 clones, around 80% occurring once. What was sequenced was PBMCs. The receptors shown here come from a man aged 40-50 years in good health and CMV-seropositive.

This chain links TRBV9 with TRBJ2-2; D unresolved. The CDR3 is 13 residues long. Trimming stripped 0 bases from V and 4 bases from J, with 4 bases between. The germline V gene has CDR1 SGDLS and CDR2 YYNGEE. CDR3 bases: TGTGCCAGCAGCGTAGCGGTCACCGGGGAGCTGTTTTTT. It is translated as CASSVAVTGELFF. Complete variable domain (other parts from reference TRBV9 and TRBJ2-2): DSGVTQTPKHLITATGQRVTLRCSPRSGDLSVYWYQQSLDQGLQFLIQYYNGEERAKGNILERFSAQQFPDLHSELNLSSLELGDSALYFCASSVAVTGELFFGEGSRLTVL.

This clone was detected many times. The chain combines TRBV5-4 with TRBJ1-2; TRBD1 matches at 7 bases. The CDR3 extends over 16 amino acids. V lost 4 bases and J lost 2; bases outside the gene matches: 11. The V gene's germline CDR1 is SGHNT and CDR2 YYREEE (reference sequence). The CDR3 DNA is TGTGCCAGCAGCCTGGGGACAGCACCGGAAAACTATGGCTACACCTTC. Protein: CASSLGTAPENYGYTF.

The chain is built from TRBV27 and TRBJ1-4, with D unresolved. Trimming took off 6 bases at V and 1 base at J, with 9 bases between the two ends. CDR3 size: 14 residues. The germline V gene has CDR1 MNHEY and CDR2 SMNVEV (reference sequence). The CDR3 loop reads CASSAGRTNEKLFF. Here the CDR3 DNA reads TGTGCCAGCAGCGCGGGTCGAACTAATGAAAAACTGTTTTTT.

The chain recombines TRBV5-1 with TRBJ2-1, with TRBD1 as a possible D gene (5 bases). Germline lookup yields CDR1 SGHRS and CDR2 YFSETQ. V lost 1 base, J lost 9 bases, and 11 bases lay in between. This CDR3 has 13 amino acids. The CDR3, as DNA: TGCGCCAGCAGCTTGAAGGGGAACCCTGAGCAGTTCTTC. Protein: CASSLKGNPEQFF.

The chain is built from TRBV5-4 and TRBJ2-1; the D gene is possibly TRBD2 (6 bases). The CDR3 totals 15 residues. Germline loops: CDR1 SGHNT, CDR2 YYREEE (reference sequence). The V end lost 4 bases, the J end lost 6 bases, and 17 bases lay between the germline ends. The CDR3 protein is CASSGAGILVNEQFF. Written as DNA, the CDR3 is TGTGCCAGCAGCGGGGCGGGGATATTGGTCAATGAGCAGTTCTTC.

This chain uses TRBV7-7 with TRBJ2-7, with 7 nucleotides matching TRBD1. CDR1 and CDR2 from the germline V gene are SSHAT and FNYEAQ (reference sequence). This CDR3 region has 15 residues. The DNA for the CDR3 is TGTGCTAGCCCGGTCCGAGACAGGGCTTCCTACGAGCAGTACTTC. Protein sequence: CASPVRDRASYEQYF. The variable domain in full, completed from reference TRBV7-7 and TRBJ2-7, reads GAGVSQSPRYKVTKRGQDVTLRCDPISSHATLYWYQQALGQGPEFLTYFNYEAQPDKSGLPSDRFSAERPEGSISTLTIQRTEQRDSAMYRCASPVRDRASYEQYFGPGTRLTVT.

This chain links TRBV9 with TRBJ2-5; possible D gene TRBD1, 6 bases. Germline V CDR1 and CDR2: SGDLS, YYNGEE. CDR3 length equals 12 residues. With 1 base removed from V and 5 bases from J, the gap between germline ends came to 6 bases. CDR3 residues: CASSVQGETQYF. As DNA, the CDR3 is TGTGCCAGCAGCGTACAGGGGGAGACCCAGTACTTC.

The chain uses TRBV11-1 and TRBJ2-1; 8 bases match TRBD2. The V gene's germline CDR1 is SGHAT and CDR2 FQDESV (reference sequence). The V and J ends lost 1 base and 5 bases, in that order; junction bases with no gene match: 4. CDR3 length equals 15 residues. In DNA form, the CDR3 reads TGTGCCAGCAGCTTAGTACTAGCGGCCAACAATGAGCAGTTCTTC. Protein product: CASSLVLAANNEQFF.

Here the CDR3 reads CASSIPGLGTDTQYF. CDR3 nucleotide sequence: TGTGCCAGTAGTATACCGGGACTGGGCACAGATACGCAGTATTTT. The genes are TRBV19 and TRBJ2-3; possible D gene TRBD2, 6 bases. This CDR3 comprises 15 residues. Trimming left V 2 bases short and J 1 base short, with 10 bases between. The germline gives CDR1 LNHDA, CDR2 SQIVND (reference sequence). The whole variable domain, remainder taken from reference TRBV19 and TRBJ2-3, is DGGITQSPKYLFRKEGQNVTLSCEQNLNHDAMYWYRQDPGQGLRLIYYSQIVNDFQKGDIAEGYSVSREKKESFPLTVTSAQKNPTAFYLCASSIPGLGTDTQYFGPGTRLTVL.